Detailed here is one TCR beta chain. The antigen is undetermined. The donors, all of them Caucasian adults, lived in Nashville, Tennessee. The entry originates in a study of shared clonotypes between healthy human individuals. For the study at large: The cohort comprised a couple of women and a few men. Their ages spanned 18 to 49 years.

General study findings and limits: Naive subsets generally had larger estimated richness than memory subsets.

Germline V gene lookup returns CDR1 SEHNR and CDR2 FQNEAQ (reference sequence). The CDR3 contains 16 residues. Trimming took 4 bases from V and 4 from J; bases not matched to a gene: 9. Assay: immunoSEQ multiplex PCR; the TCRdb copy retains only in-frame clones and omits some. The repertoire holds roughly 1,500,000 clones, with 95% to 99% as singletons. The chain uses TRBV7-9 and TRBJ2-2; 7 nucleotides line up with TRBD1. The sample taken for sequencing was naive CD4+ T cells sorted from blood. Regarding subset: CD45RA+ positively selected. The sequence was obtained from a man aged 25-40 years in good health. Written as DNA, the CDR3 is TGTGCCAGCAGCTCGAAACCGGGACAGAGCACCGGGGAGCTGTTTTTT. It translates to CASSSKPGQSTGELFF.